A selection of T cell receptor beta chains follows, all from one sample in a study of OX40 agonist ivuxolimab in advanced cancers. Sequencing used immunoSEQ multiplex PCR; TCRdb keeps in-frame clones, though not all of them. The sample comprises 65,000 to 90,000 clones, about 92% of which are singletons, and roughly 9.7% rests with the top ten. The specimen was CD4+ or CD8+ T cells sorted from blood, collected in a trial of the OX40 agonist ivuxolimab. The receptors were sampled from an adult with an advanced solid tumor such as melanoma, head and neck, liver or kidney cancer. The CDR3 runs from the conserved cysteine through the conserved F or W. Each record gives: clone size, D gene, J gene, V gene, CDR3 protein, CDR3 DNA. A D gene is named only where the DNA matches it firmly. Not all rows give a size; the values are once, few, many and, for expanded clones, a class.

.,TRBD1,TRBJ1-2,TRBV10-3,CATLGFGTGDYYGYTF,TGTGCCACCCTAGGGTTCGGGACAGGGGATTACTATGGCTACACCTTC
.,.,TRBJ1-1,TRBV4-2,CASSQGTEAFF,TGTGCCAGCAGCCAAGGGACTGAAGCTTTCTTT
.,TRBD1,TRBJ2-7,TRBV7-9,CASSLLTGGHPYEQYF,TGTGCCAGCAGCTTATTGACAGGGGGCCATCCCTACGAGCAGTACTTC
.,TRBD2,TRBJ2-2,TRBV27,CASSLSAGGAIVTGELFF,TGTGCCAGCAGTTTATCGGCGGGGGGGGCTATAGTCACCGGGGAGCTGTTTTTT
.,TRBD1,TRBJ1-5,TRBV27,CASSWDRNQPQHF,TGTGCCAGCAGTTGGGACAGAAATCAGCCCCAGCATTTT
.,TRBD1,TRBJ1-2,TRBV27,CASSLNAGGLGYTF,TGTGCCAGCAGTTTAAATGCAGGGGGCCTTGGCTACACCTTC
.,TRBD2,TRBJ2-2,TRBV5-1,CASSLLSGGEVTGELFF,TGCGCCAGCAGCCTCCTCAGCGGGGGGGAGGTCACCGGGGAGCTGTTTTTT
.,TRBD1,TRBJ1-2,TRBV7-8,CASSSDTGTALRGYTF,TGTGCCAGCAGTTCTGACACCGGGACAGCCCTTCGGGGCTACACCTTC
.,TRBD2,TRBJ2-1,TRBV13,CASSDWTERGVNEQFF,TGTGCCAGCAGCGACTGGACGGAGCGGGGGGTGAATGAGCAGTTCTTC
once,.,TRBJ2-7,TRBV4-2,CASSQGFGYEQYF,TGTGCCAGCAGCCAGGGTTTTGGGTACGAGCAGTACTTC
.,TRBD1,TRBJ1-6,TRBV25-1,CASSESRTGGLDSPLHF,TGTGCCAGCAGTGAATCTCGGACAGGGGGCCTTGATTCACCCCTCCACTTT
.,.,TRBJ2-7,TRBV11-2,CASSLGSYEQYF,TGTGCCAGCAGCCTCGGCTCCTACGAGCAGTACTTC
.,.,TRBJ2-5,TRBV9,CASSVALSLHQETQYF,TGTGCCAGCAGCGTAGCTTTATCACTACACCAAGAGACCCAGTACTTC
.,.,TRBJ2-7,TRBV7-9,CASSPKEGSYEQYF,TGTGCCAGCAGCCCCAAGGAGGGTAGCTACGAGCAGTACTTC
.,TRBD1,TRBJ2-7,TRBV6-6,CASTTGTGAYEQYF,TGTGCCAGCACGACCGGGACAGGGGCCTACGAGCAGTACTTC
.,TRBD1,TRBJ1-2,TRBV9,CASSGKDRPGKGYTF,TGTGCCAGCAGCGGGAAGGACAGGCCCGGGAAAGGCTACACCTTC
.,.,TRBJ2-1,TRBV5-1,CASSLAKYNEQFF,TGCGCCAGCAGCTTGGCCAAGTACAATGAGCAGTTCTTC
once,.,TRBJ2-1,TRBV4-1,CASSAAGTYNEQFF,TGCGCCAGCAGTGCTGCGGGAACCTACAATGAGCAGTTCTTC
.,.,TRBJ1-5,TRBV15,CATSRDGGDSNQPQHF,TGTGCCACCAGCAGAGACGGAGGAGATAGCAATCAGCCCCAGCATTTT
.,.,TRBJ2-5,TRBV7-2,CASSLVPETRIETQYF,TGTGCCAGCAGCTTAGTACCCGAAACACGAATAGAGACCCAGTACTTC
.,.,TRBJ2-1,TRBV9,CASSVGQAYNEQFF,TGTGCCAGCAGCGTAGGACAGGCTTACAATGAGCAGTTCTTC
.,.,TRBJ2-7,TRBV7-8,CASSSPDDRRPYEQYF,TGTGCCAGCAGCTCACCCGATGATAGGAGACCTTACGAGCAGTACTTC
.,TRBD1,TRBJ2-7,TRBV9,CASSVGGQGNYEQYF,TGTGCCAGCAGCGTAGGAGGACAGGGAAACTACGAGCAGTACTTC
.,.,TRBJ2-1,TRBV9,CASSPRKDEQFF,TGTGCCAGCAGCCCAAGGAAGGATGAGCAGTTCTTC
.,.,TRBJ2-7,TRBV21-1,CASSKEGLAGASYEQYF,TGTGCCAGCAGCAAAGAGGGACTAGCGGGGGCCTCCTACGAGCAGTACTTC
.,.,TRBJ1-6,TRBV7-2,CASSLSGTSHNSPLHF,TGTGCCAGCAGCTTATCGGGGACCTCGCATAATTCACCCCTCCACTTT
.,.,TRBJ2-7,TRBV4-1,CASSPDDRLGHEQYF,TGCGCCAGCAGCCCGGACGACAGACTTGGCCACGAGCAGTACTTC
.,TRBD2,TRBJ2-5,TRBV5-1,CASSRRTSGRPGGETQYF,TGCGCCAGCAGCCGCCGGACTAGCGGGCGACCCGGCGGAGAGACCCAGTACTTC
.,.,TRBJ2-7,TRBV11-2,CASSYDSIYEQYF,TGTGCCAGCAGTTACGACAGCATCTACGAGCAGTACTTC
.,TRBD1,TRBJ1-1,TRBV15,CATSLERDSWEAFF,TGTGCCACCAGCCTAGAGAGGGACAGCTGGGAAGCTTTCTTT
.,.,TRBJ1-6,TRBV7-2,CASSQLRGPYNSPLHF,TGTGCCAGCAGCCAACTAAGGGGACCCTATAATTCACCCCTCCACTTT
.,.,TRBJ2-1,TRBV2,CASSLAPDEQFF,TGTGCCAGCAGTCTAGCACCTGATGAGCAGTTCTTC
.,.,TRBJ2-4,TRBV5-8,CASSLGVGPQAKNIQYF,TGTGCCAGCAGCTTGGGGGTAGGTCCCCAAGCCAAAAACATTCAGTACTTC
.,TRBD1,TRBJ1-5,TRBV19,CASSPGQIYNQPQHF,TGTGCCAGTAGTCCGGGACAGATATATAATCAGCCCCAGCATTTT
.,TRBD2,TRBJ2-1,TRBV5-4,CASSRAGTSGLYNEQFF,TGTGCCAGCAGCCGGGCCGGGACTAGCGGGCTTTACAATGAGCAGTTCTTC
.,.,TRBJ2-7,TRBV7-3,CASRYEQYF,TGTGCCAGCCGATACGAGCAGTACTTC
.,.,TRBJ1-4,TRBV19,CASSRGSQGADEKLFF,TGTGCCAGTAGTAGGGGTTCTCAGGGAGCTGATGAAAAACTGTTTTTT
.,TRBD1,TRBJ1-2,TRBV6-4,CASKPTGSDFGYTF,TGTGCCAGCAAGCCGACAGGGTCAGATTTCGGCTACACCTTC
.,.,TRBJ2-3,TRBV29-1,CSVVGGQLPRADTQYF,TGCAGCGTTGTGGGGGGACAGCTTCCCCGGGCAGATACGCAGTATTTT
.,.,TRBJ1-6,TRBV7-9,CASSLVAGKAVVYNSPLHF,TGTGCCAGCAGCTTAGTGGCTGGCAAGGCCGTCGTTTATAATTCACCCCTCCACTTT
.,.,TRBJ1-1,TRBV7-6,CASSPGGKNTEAFF,TGTGCCAGCAGCCCGGGGGGGAAGAACACTGAAGCTTTCTTT
.,.,TRBJ1-2,TRBV7-2,CASSETGGAYGYTF,TGTGCCAGCAGCGAGACAGGAGGAGCCTATGGCTACACCTTC